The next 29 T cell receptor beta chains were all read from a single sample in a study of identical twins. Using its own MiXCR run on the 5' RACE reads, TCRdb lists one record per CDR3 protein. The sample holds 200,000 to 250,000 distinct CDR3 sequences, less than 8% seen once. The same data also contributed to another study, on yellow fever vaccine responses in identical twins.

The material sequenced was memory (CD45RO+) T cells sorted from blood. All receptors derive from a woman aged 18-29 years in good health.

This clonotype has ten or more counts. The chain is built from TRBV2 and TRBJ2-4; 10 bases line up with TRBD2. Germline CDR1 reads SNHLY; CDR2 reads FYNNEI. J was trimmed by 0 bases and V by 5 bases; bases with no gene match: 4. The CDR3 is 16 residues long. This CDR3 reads CASSWTSGLAKNIQYF. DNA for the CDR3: TGTGCCAGCAGTTGGACTAGCGGATTAGCCAAAAACATTCAGTACTTC.

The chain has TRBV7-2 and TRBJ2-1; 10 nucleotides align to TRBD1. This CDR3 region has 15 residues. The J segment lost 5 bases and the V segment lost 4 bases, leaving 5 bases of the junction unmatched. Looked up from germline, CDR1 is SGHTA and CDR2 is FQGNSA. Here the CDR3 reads CASSSRTGGNNEQFF. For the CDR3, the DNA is TGTGCCAGCAGCTCCCGGACAGGGGGAAACAATGAGCAGTTCTTC.

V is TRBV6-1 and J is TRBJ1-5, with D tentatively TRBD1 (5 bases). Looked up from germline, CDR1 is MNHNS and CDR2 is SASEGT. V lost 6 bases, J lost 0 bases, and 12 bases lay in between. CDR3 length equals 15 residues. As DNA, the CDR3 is TGTGCCAGCAGGGGCGGGGGAGGTAGCAATCAGCCCCAGCATTTT. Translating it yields CASRGGGGSNQPQHF.

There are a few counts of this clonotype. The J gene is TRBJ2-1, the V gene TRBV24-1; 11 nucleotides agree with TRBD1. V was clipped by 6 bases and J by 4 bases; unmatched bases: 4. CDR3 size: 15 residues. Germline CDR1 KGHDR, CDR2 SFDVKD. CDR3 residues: CATSPRDRGYNEQFF. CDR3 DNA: TGTGCCACCAGTCCCCGGGACAGGGGGTACAATGAGCAGTTCTTC.

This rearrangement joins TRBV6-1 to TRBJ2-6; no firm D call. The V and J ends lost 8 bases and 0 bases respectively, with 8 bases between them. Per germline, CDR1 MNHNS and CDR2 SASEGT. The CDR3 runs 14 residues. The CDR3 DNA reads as TGTGCCAGCGGCGATGGCTCTGGGGCCAACGTCCTGACTTTC. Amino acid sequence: CASGDGSGANVLTF.

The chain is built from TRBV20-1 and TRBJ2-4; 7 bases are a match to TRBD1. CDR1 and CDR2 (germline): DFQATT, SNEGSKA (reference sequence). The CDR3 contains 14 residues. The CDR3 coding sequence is TGCTTTTCGGGACAGACTCTAGGCAAAAACATTCAGTACTTC. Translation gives CFSGQTLGKNIQYF.

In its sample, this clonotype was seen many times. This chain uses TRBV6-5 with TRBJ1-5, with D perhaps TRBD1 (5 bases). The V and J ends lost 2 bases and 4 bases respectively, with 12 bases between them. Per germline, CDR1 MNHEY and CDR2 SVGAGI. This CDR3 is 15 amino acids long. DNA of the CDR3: TGTGCCAGCAGTTACGCCGGGGACGGTAATCAGCCCCAGCATTTT. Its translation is CASSYAGDGNQPQHF.

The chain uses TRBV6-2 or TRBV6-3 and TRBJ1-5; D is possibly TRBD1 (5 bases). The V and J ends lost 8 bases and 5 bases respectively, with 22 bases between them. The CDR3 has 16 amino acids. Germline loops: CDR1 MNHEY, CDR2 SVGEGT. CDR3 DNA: TGTGCCAGCGGGGACCCGGGCCCCCTAGGTGATCAGCCCCAGCATTTT. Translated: CASGDPGPLGDQPQHF.

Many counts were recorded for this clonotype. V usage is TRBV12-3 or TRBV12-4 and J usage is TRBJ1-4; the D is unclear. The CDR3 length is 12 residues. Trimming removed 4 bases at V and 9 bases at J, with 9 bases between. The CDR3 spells CASSSTWQKLFF. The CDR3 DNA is TGTGCCAGCAGTTCTACCTGGCAAAAACTGTTTTTT.

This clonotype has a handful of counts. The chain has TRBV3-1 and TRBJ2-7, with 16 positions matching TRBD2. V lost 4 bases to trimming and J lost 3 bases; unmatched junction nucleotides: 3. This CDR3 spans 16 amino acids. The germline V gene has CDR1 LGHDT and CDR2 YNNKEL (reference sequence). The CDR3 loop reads CASSLGLAGGYYEQYF. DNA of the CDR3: TGTGCCAGCAGCCTGGGACTAGCGGGAGGGTACTACGAGCAGTACTTC.

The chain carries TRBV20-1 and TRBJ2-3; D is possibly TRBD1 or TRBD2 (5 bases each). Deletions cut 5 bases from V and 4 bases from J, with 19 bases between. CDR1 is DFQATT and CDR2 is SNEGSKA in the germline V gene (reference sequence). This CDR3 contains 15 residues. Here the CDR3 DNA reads TGCAGTGCTCCACCCGGGACGCGCGGTTCAGATACGCAGTATTTT. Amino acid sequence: CSAPPGTRGSDTQYF.

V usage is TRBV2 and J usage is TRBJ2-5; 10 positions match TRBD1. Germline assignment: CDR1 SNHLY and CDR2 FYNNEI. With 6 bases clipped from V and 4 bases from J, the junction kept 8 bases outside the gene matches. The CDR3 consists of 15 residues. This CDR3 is CASRAPGQGRETQYF. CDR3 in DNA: TGTGCCAGCAGGGCCCCGGGACAGGGGAGAGAGACCCAGTACTTC.

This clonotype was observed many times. DNA for the CDR3: TGTGCCAGCAGTTCACTATCCCTGACAGGGGGCCACGAGCAGTACTTC. It specifies CASSSLSLTGGHEQYF. The V and J genes are TRBV12-3 or TRBV12-4 and TRBJ2-7, with 10 bases fitting TRBD1. This CDR3 is built from 16 residues. After removal of 4 bases from V and 5 bases from J, the junction contained 11 bases not matched to a gene.

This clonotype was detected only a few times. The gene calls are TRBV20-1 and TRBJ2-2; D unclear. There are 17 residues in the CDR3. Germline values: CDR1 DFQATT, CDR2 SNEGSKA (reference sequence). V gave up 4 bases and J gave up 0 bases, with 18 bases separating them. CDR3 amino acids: CSAKPRGRLSNTGELFF. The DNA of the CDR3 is TGCAGTGCTAAACCTCGTGGGCGTTTATCGAACACCGGGGAGCTGTTTTTT.

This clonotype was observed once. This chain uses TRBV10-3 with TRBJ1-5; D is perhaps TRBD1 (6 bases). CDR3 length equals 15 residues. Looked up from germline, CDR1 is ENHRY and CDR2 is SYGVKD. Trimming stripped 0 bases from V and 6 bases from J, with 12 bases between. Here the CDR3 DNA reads TGTGCCATCAGTGAGTCGAACCCGGGGGCTCAGCCCCAGCATTTT. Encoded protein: CAISESNPGAQPQHF.

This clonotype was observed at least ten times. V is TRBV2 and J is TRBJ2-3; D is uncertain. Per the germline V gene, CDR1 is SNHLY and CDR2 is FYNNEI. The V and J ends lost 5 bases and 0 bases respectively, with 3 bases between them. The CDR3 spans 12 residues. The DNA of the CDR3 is TGTGCCAGCAGTTACAGCACAGATACGCAGTATTTT. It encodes CASSYSTDTQYF.

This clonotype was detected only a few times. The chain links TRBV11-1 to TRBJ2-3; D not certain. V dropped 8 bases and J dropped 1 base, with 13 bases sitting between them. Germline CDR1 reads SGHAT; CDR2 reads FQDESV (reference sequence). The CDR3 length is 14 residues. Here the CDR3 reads CASERGDGTDTQYF. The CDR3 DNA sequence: TGTGCCAGCGAACGTGGCGATGGCACAGATACGCAGTATTTT.

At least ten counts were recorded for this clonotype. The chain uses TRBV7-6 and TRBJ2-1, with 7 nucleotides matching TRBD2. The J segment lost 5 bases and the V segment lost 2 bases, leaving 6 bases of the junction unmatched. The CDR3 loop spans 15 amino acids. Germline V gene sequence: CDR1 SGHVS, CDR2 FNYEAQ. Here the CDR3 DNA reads TGTGCCAGCAGCTTACCCCCTCTAGCGGACAATGAGCAGTTCTTC. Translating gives CASSLPPLADNEQFF.

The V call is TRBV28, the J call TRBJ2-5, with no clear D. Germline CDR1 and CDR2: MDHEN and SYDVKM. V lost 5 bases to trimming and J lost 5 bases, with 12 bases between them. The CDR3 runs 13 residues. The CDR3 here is CASSPSFQETQYF. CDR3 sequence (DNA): TGTGCCAGCAGTCCTTCGTTCCAGGAGACCCAGTACTTC.

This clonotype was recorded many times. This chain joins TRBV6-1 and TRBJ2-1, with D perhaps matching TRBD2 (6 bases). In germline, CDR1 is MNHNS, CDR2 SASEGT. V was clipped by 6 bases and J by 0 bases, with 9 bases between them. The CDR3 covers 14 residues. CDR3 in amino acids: CASRGLVSYNEQFF. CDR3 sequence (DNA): TGTGCCAGCAGGGGACTGGTCTCCTACAATGAGCAGTTCTTC.

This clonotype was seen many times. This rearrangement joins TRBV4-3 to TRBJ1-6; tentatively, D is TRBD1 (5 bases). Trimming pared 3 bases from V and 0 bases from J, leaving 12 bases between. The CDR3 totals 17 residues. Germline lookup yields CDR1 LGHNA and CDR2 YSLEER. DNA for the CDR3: TGCGCCAGCAGCCAGGATGACAGAAGCTCCTATAATTCACCCCTCCACTTT. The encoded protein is CASSQDDRSSYNSPLHF.

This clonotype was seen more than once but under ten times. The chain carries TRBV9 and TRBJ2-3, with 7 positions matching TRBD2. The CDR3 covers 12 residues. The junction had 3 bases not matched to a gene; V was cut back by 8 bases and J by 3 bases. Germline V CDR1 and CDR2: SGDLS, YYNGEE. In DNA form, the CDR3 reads TGTGCCAGTCGGGGGGTAACAGATACGCAGTATTTT. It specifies CASRGVTDTQYF.

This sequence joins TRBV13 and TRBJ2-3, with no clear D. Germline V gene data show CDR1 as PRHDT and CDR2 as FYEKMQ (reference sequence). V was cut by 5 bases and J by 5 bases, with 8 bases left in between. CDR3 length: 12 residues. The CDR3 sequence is CASSRRLDTQYF. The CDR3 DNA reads TGTGCCAGCAGCCGAAGGCTAGATACGCAGTATTTT. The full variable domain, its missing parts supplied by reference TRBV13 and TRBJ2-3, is AAGVIQSPRHLIKEKRETATLKCYPIPRHDTVYWYQQGPGQDPQFLISFYEKMQSDKGSIPDRFSAQQFSDYHSELNMSSLELGDSALYFCASSRRLDTQYFGPGTRLTVL.

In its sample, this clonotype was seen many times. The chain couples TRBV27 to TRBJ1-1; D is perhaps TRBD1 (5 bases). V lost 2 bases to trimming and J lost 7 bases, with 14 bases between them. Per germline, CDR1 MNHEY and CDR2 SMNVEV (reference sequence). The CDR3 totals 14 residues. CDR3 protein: CASSLIGQGGEAFF. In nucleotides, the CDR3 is TGTGCCAGCAGTTTAATCGGACAAGGCGGTGAAGCTTTCTTT.

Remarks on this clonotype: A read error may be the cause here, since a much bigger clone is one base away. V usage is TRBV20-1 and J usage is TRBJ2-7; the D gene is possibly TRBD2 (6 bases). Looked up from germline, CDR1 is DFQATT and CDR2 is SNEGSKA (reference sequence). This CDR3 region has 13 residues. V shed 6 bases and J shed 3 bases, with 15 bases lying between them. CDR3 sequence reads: CSAMPGLRYEQYF. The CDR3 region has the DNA TGCAGTGCCATGCCAGGACTACGCTACGAGCAGTACTTC.

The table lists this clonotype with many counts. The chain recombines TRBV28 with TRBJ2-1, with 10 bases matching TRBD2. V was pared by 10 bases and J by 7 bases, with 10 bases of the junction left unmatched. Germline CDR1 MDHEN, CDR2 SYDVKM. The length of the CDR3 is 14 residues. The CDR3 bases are TGTGCCACCAAATTACTAGCGGGAAGGAATGAGCAGTTCTTC. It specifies CATKLLAGRNEQFF.

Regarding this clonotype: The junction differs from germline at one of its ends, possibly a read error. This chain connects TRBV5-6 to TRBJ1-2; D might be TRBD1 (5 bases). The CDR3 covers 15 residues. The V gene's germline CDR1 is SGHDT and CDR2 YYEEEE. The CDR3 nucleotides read TGTGCCAGCATCTTGGGGCATACAGGATCCTATGGCTACACCTTC. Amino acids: CASILGHTGSYGYTF.

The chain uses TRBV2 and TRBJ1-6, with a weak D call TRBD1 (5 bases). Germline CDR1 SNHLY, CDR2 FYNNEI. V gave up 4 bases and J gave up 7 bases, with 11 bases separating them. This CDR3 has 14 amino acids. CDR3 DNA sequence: TGTGCCAGCAGTGTGGATGAGGGGAATTCACCCCTCCACTTT. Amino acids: CASSVDEGNSPLHF.

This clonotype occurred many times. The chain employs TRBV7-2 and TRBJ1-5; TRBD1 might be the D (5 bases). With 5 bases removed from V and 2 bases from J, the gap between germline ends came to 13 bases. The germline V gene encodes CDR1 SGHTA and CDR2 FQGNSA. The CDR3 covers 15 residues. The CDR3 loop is CASSPWGEGNQPQHF. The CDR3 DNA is TGTGCCAGCAGCCCTTGGGGGGAGGGCAATCAGCCCCAGCATTTT.